This T cell receptor (beta chain) was recovered during a study of blood T cells in healthy people across ages. General observations from the study: It was held that the diversity estimates obtained from one million T cells were underestimates. With age, beta diversity per million T cells declined roughly linearly, significantly by about 37.

With regard to this clonotype: No antigen is known for it.

The CDR3 contains 16 residues. From germline, CDR1 is SEHNR and CDR2 FQNEAQ (reference sequence). Trimming removed 4 bases from V and 2 bases from J; junction bases left unmatched: 4. A second 7 to 11 cycle PCR used barcoded and J-beta primers. TCRdb analysed the 5' RACE reads with MiXCR anew, one entry per CDR3 protein. This sample carries about 1 million distinct CDR3 sequences, under 55% of them seen once, and the ten largest clones take about 20%. What was sequenced was blood. The V and J genes are TRBV7-9 and TRBJ2-1; 11 bases are shared with TRBD2. The sequence was collected from a woman aged 60 to 75 in good health. The CDR3 bases are TGTGCCAGCAGCTCGCCGGGACTAGCGGCCTACAATGAGCAGTTCTTC. This gives the protein CASSSPGLAAYNEQFF.